The source of this T cell receptor (beta chain) is a study of blood T cell repertoires in COVID-19. The overall study: Acute-phase and convalescent COVID-19 samples originated in the United States, Italy and Spain. PBMCs, B-cell-depleted T cells, or T cells provided the cDNA or gDNA that made up the material.

Original processing methods: Estimated nucleated cell counts came from reference gene primer amplification. The table came from immunoSEQ multiplex PCR; TCRdb's copy has only in-frame clones and leaves some out. The D gene and trimming were derived from the DNA, and the V and J assignments and clone size from that table. The data contain some 68,000 clones, roughly 87% of them seen just once; the ten biggest clones take up around 0.47%. Seattle's cohort entered during active infection and was followed longitudinally. Sequenced material: peripheral blood. The sequence was obtained from a man in his fifties with COVID-19, enrolled during active disease.

CDR3 region: CAISESQNTGELFF. CDR3 coding DNA: TGTGCCATCAGTGAGTCCCAAAACACCGGGGAGCTGTTTTTT. The chain employs TRBV10-3 and TRBJ2-2; D gene ambiguous. V was cut by 0 bases and J by 2 bases, with 4 bases left in between. Germline V gives CDR1 ENHRY, CDR2 SYGVKD. The CDR3 spans 14 residues.